The 24 T cell receptor beta chains given below trace back to one sample, sequenced in a study of cytomegalovirus exposure and HLA in healthy donors. 60 Vbeta and 13 Jbeta primers were used in PCR. Libraries were prepared by immunoSEQ multiplex PCR; TCRdb keeps only in-frame clonotypes and omits some of them. The table shows some 140,000 clones, with over 60% occurring only once. The sequencing sample was made of PBMCs. The receptors were gathered from a male donor in good health and CMV-seropositive.

This chain uses TRBV5-5 with TRBJ2-4; TRBD2 matches 11 bases. This CDR3 has 13 residues. Germline loops: CDR1 SGHKS, CDR2 YYEKEE (reference sequence). The junction had 2 bases not matched to a gene; V was cut back by 5 bases and J by 7 bases. The CDR3 here is CASSVAGGNIQYF. The CDR3 coding sequence is TGTGCCAGCAGTGTAGCGGGGGGGAACATTCAGTACTTC. Full variable domain (missing parts from reference TRBV5-5 and TRBJ2-4): DAGVTQSPTHLIKTRGQQVTLRCSPISGHKSVSWYQQVLGQGPQFIFQYYEKEERGRGNFPDRFSARQFPNYSSELNVNALLLGDSALYLCASSVAGGNIQYFGAGTRLSVL.

The J gene is TRBJ2-1, the V gene TRBV28; TRBD2 agrees at 11 bases. This CDR3 has 15 residues. The V segment lost 3 bases and the J segment 6 bases; nucleotides outside the gene matches: 4. CDR1 and CDR2 from the germline V gene are MDHEN and SYDVKM. The CDR3 loop reads CASSFHSGRGNEQFF. The CDR3 DNA sequence: TGTGCCAGCAGTTTCCATAGCGGGAGGGGCAATGAGCAGTTCTTC.

This chain uses TRBV7-9 with TRBJ1-2, with 8 bases that match TRBD1. The junction had 17 bases not matched to a gene; V was cut back by 2 bases and J by 6 bases. CDR1 and CDR2 (germline): SEHNR, FQNEAQ (reference sequence). The CDR3 runs to 18 residues. CDR3 bases: TGTGCCAGCAGCTTAATTCGACAGGGGCGGACGGGCCAACATGGCTACACCTTC. This translates into CASSLIRQGRTGQHGYTF.

The table lists this clone with a few counts. The sample contains more than one DNA sequence encoding this CDR3. The chain joins TRBV6-1 to TRBJ1-2, with 8 bases that match TRBD1. J gave up 5 bases and V 2 bases, and 7 bases lay outside the gene matches. The germline V gene encodes CDR1 MNHNS and CDR2 SASEGT. The CDR3 consists of 15 residues. The CDR3: CASSEMGQDFYGYTF. The CDR3, as DNA: TGTGCCAGCAGTGAAATGGGACAGGACTTTTATGGCTACACCTTC.

This clone has just a few counts. This chain joins TRBV25-1 and TRBJ2-7; TRBD2 aligns across 7 bases. With 0 bases clipped from V and 2 bases from J, the junction kept 7 bases outside the gene matches. The CDR3 is 16 amino acids. CDR1 MGHDK and CDR2 SYGVNS come from the germline V gene. CDR3 in amino acids: CASSEYSGQGTYEQYF. The CDR3 DNA reads TGTGCCAGCAGTGAATATAGCGGGCAGGGAACCTACGAGCAGTACTTC.

The J gene is TRBJ1-4, the V gene TRBV7-8; D unclear. CDR3 length: 18 residues. Per the germline V gene, CDR1 is SGHVS and CDR2 is FQNEAQ. The germline V and J ends were trimmed by 5 bases and 0 bases, with 19 bases remaining between them. The CDR3 region has the DNA TGTGCCAGCAGCCCTTTAACGGGTGGAGACGCAACTAATGAAAAACTGTTTTTT. Its translation is CASSPLTGGDATNEKLFF.

CDR3 in DNA: TGTGCCAGCAGTAGACTAGACGGGGACCAAGAGACCCAGTACTTC. Its translation is CASSRLDGDQETQYF. This chain uses TRBV6-1 with TRBJ2-5; TRBD2 might be the D (6 bases). This CDR3 contains 15 residues. Germline loops: CDR1 MNHNS, CDR2 SASEGT. Trimming left V 5 bases short and J 0 bases short, with 13 bases between.

V and J are TRBV27 and TRBJ1-1; 8 nucleotides line up with TRBD1. CDR1 is MNHEY, CDR2 SMNVEV, per germline (reference sequence). This CDR3 spans 15 amino acids. Losses at the gene ends were 5 bases for V and 0 bases for J; bases not matched to a gene: 5. This chain's CDR3 is CASSLRTGLNTEAFF. The CDR3 DNA is TGTGCCAGCAGTCTCCGGACAGGGTTGAACACTGAAGCTTTCTTT.

This clone occurred a few times. The chain combines TRBV14 with TRBJ2-1, with 8 bases that match TRBD1. Germline lookup yields CDR1 SGHDN and CDR2 FVKESK. Unmatched junction bases numbered 7, after V lost 3 bases and J lost 9 bases. The CDR3 contains 14 residues. The CDR3 sequence: CASSHLGQGTEQFF. In DNA form, the CDR3 reads TGTGCCAGCAGCCACCTAGGACAGGGAACTGAGCAGTTCTTC.

The chain combines TRBV4-3 with TRBJ2-7, with 11 bases fitting TRBD2. Germline-derived CDR1 and CDR2 are LGHNA and YSLEER. This CDR3 is built from 16 residues. With V trimmed by 0 bases and J by 1 base, 2 bases remained unmatched. This chain's CDR3 is CASSQEASGRSYEQYF. In DNA, the CDR3 is TGCGCCAGCAGCCAAGAGGCTAGCGGGAGGTCCTACGAGCAGTACTTC.

This chain joins TRBV15 and TRBJ1-5, with 8 bases fitting TRBD1. Losses at the gene ends were 3 bases for V and 9 bases for J; bases not matched to a gene: 10. The CDR3 covers 15 residues. Germline V gene data show CDR1 as LNHNV and CDR2 as YYDKDF (reference sequence). The CDR3 loop is CATSSLGQGLGPQHF. CDR3 nucleotide sequence: TGTGCCACCAGCAGCCTAGGACAGGGCCTTGGGCCCCAGCATTTT.

V gene TRBV2 combines with J gene TRBJ2-3, with 14 nucleotides matching TRBD2. Trimming removed 6 bases from V and 0 bases from J; junction bases left unmatched: 5. CDR3 length equals 17 residues. Looked up from germline, CDR1 is SNHLY and CDR2 is FYNNEI. The CDR3 here is CASRGGLAGVSTDTQYF. The CDR3, as DNA: TGTGCCAGCAGGGGGGGACTAGCGGGAGTTAGCACAGATACGCAGTATTTT.

This rearrangement joins TRBV7-8 to TRBJ2-7; 8 bases fit TRBD1. This CDR3 contains 15 residues. V lost 5 bases and J lost 3; bases outside the gene matches: 9. Germline values: CDR1 SGHVS, CDR2 FQNEAQ. The CDR3 DNA is TGTGCCAGCAGCGCCAGACAGGGGCCTAGCTACGAGCAGTACTTC. It specifies CASSARQGPSYEQYF.

The rearrangement joins TRBV9 to TRBJ2-2; D is possibly TRBD2 (5 bases). CDR3 length: 15 amino acids. Looked up from germline, CDR1 is SGDLS and CDR2 is YYNGEE. Trimming shortened V by 0 bases and J by 4 bases, and 10 bases separated the two germline ends. The CDR3: CASSVAIGGTGELFF. In DNA, the CDR3 is TGTGCCAGCAGCGTAGCTATAGGAGGCACCGGGGAGCTGTTTTTT.

The CDR3 loop is CASSIQGGPQHF. CDR3 coding DNA: TGTGCCAGTAGTATACAGGGGGGGCCCCAGCATTTT. The rearrangement uses TRBV19 and TRBJ1-5; 7 bases are shared with TRBD1. The V and J ends lost 2 bases and 9 bases, in that order; junction bases with no gene match: 1. Germline V gene sequence: CDR1 LNHDA, CDR2 SQIVND (reference sequence). The CDR3 extends over 12 amino acids.

There are a few counts of this clone. The rearrangement uses TRBV5-1 and TRBJ1-4; 9 nucleotides match TRBD1. Trimming at V came to 4 bases and at J to 8 bases, leaving 6 bases not matched to a gene. The CDR3 extends over 14 amino acids. CDR1 is SGHRS, CDR2 YFSETQ, per germline. The CDR3 here is CASSLGTGQEKLFF. CDR3 nucleotides: TGCGCCAGCAGCCTCGGGACAGGGCAGGAAAAACTGTTTTTT.

The chain combines TRBV10-3 with TRBJ2-1; D is possibly TRBD1 (6 bases). The CDR3 has 14 amino acids. With 5 bases removed from V and 10 bases from J, the gap between germline ends came to 18 bases. Germline-derived CDR1 and CDR2 are ENHRY and SYGVKD. Written as DNA, the CDR3 is TGTGCCATCAGTCCAAATAACAGGGTGTCGGAGCAGTTCTTC. It encodes CAISPNNRVSEQFF.

V and J are TRBV6-5 and TRBJ2-5; maybe TRBD2 (7 bases). The CDR3 extends over 14 amino acids. The V gene's germline CDR1 is MNHEY and CDR2 SVGAGI. Between the trimmed V and J ends, which lost 2 bases and 5 bases, there was a span of 12 bases. The CDR3 region is CASSYGGGDETQYF. The CDR3 nucleotides read TGTGCCAGCAGTTACGGGGGGGGCGATGAGACCCAGTACTTC.

This clone was detected once. This chain connects TRBV11-2 to TRBJ2-1; 7 bases are shared with TRBD2. Germline V gene data show CDR1 as SGHAT and CDR2 as FQNNGV. The J segment lost 3 bases and the V segment lost 2 bases, leaving 13 bases of the junction unmatched. This CDR3 is built from 18 residues. CDR3 coding DNA: TGTGCCAGCAGCTTAAATGGGGGAGGGCTAGCGGTCTACAATGAGCAGTTCTTC. Its translation is CASSLNGGGLAVYNEQFF.

The V call is TRBV5-5, the J call TRBJ2-3; weak D call: TRBD2 (6 bases). CDR3 length: 14 residues. Germline V CDR1 and CDR2: SGHKS, YYEKEE (reference sequence). Trimming removed 6 bases at V and 8 bases at J, with 19 bases between. The CDR3 nucleotides read TGTGCCAGCACTCCACTGGGGGGAGCAGGTACGCAGTATTTT. Encoded protein: CASTPLGGAGTQYF. The whole variable domain, filled in from reference TRBV5-5 and TRBJ2-3, reads DAGVTQSPTHLIKTRGQQVTLRCSPISGHKSVSWYQQVLGQGPQFIFQYYEKEERGRGNFPDRFSARQFPNYSSELNVNALLLGDSALYLCASTPLGGAGTQYFGPGTRLTVL.

J is TRBJ1-2 and V is TRBV5-3; weak D call: TRBD1 (5 bases). TRBV5-3 falls under the ORF class, with uncertain function. The V end lost 0 bases, the J end lost 7 bases, and 19 bases lay between the germline ends. This CDR3 spans 16 amino acids. The CDR3 is CARSLAPTSGVGGYTF. The DNA of the CDR3 is TGTGCCAGAAGCTTGGCACCCACCTCGGGGGTTGGTGGCTACACCTTC.

CDR3 coding DNA: TGTGCCAGCAGCTTATGGGGCGGGACTGCAGATACGCAGTATTTT. This translates into CASSLWGGTADTQYF. This chain connects TRBV7-2 to TRBJ2-3, with D tentatively TRBD2 (6 bases). V lost 2 bases to trimming and J lost 4 bases, with 13 bases between them. This CDR3 has 15 amino acids. The germline gives CDR1 SGHTA, CDR2 FQGNSA.

In DNA, the CDR3 is TGTGCCAGCAGGGAGGAGGGGTATAATCAGCCCCAGCATTTT. This gives the protein CASREEGYNQPQHF. The V and J genes are TRBV2 and TRBJ1-5; the D gene is possibly TRBD1 (5 bases). Germline-derived CDR1 and CDR2 are SNHLY and FYNNEI. Trimming pared 6 bases from V and 4 bases from J, leaving 13 bases between. CDR3 length equals 14 residues.

The J gene is TRBJ1-2, the V gene TRBV10-3, with 8 nucleotides matching TRBD1. Germline lookup yields CDR1 ENHRY and CDR2 SYGVKD. Germline trimming cut 2 bases from V and 6 bases from J; bases unmatched to any gene: 5. The CDR3 runs to 14 residues. CDR3 nucleotide sequence: TGTGCCATCAGTGAGCAGGGGGCTTCGGATGGCTACACCTTC. This sequence encodes CAISEQGASDGYTF.